The present TCR beta chain was sequenced within a study of blood T cell repertoires in COVID-19. For the study at large: The samples span acute and convalescent COVID-19 from the United States, Italy and Spain. PBMCs, B-cell-depleted T cells, or T cells provided the cDNA or gDNA that made up the material.

As processed by the authors: Reference gene primer amplification gave estimated nucleated cell counts. Sequencing was performed with immunoSEQ multiplex PCR; in TCRdb, only in-frame clones are kept and a portion is missing. For V, J and clone size, that table is used; D and trimming come from the DNA. The profile shows fewer than 80,000 clones, roughly nine tenths of them singletons. Trimming removed 4 bases at V and 5 bases at J, with 14 bases between. The CDR3 length is 14 residues. Germline CDR1 LNHNV, CDR2 YYDKDF (reference sequence). The sequence was collected from a man aged 30-40 years with acute or convalescent COVID-19. Input material: peripheral blood. The chain carries TRBV15 and TRBJ1-1, with D perhaps TRBD1 (6 bases). The CDR3 reads CATSTTGVGTEAFF. In DNA, the CDR3 is TGTGCCACCAGCACGACAGGTGTTGGAACTGAAGCTTTCTTT.